These T cell receptor beta chains were read from a single sample in a study. TCRdb re-called the 5' RACE reads through MiXCR, storing one row per CDR3 protein. The sample records approximately 60,000 distinct CDR3 sequences, 22% being singletons. Sample: memory CD4+ T cells sorted from a lymph node. The receptor source for this set is a female donor with breast cancer. Both conserved end residues are part of each CDR3. A D gene is named only where the DNA matches it firmly. Clone size is not always given. Where it is, it says once, few, many or a class for expanded clones.

J gene,V gene,clone size,D gene,CDR3 DNA,CDR3 protein
TRBJ1-3,TRBV20-1,many,.,TGCAGTGCTAGAGTCGGAAACTCTGGAAACACCATATATTTT,CSARVGNSGNTIYF
TRBJ1-3,TRBV6-6,few,.,TGTGCCAGCAGCGACTCTGGAAACACCATATATTTT,CASSDSGNTIYF
TRBJ2-2,TRBV6-2/TRBV6-3,.,TRBD2,TGTGCCAGTACAGCCGGGACTATTATTCCCGGGGAGCTGTTTTTT,CASTAGTIIPGELFF
TRBJ1-5,TRBV6-1,many,.,TGTGCCGGAAAACAGGGAGATCAGCCCCAGCATTTT,CAGKQGDQPQHF
TRBJ2-5,TRBV9,.,.,TGTGCCAGCAGCGTAGATCAAGGATTGAGTAGAGAGACCCAGTACTTC,CASSVDQGLSRETQYF
TRBJ1-2,TRBV7-8,.,.,TGTGCCAGCAGCCCTTCCCACGGAAACTATGGCTACACCTTC,CASSPSHGNYGYTF
TRBJ1-4,TRBV30,.,.,TGTGCCTGGAGTGTGTTCAGCCTTAATGAAAAACTGTTTTTT,CAWSVFSLNEKLFF
TRBJ2-5,TRBV5-1,many,.,TGCGCCAGCAGCTTGGCCCCAGGGGGGGTCCAAGAGACCCAGTACTTC,CASSLAPGGVQETQYF
TRBJ2-7,TRBV9,many,.,TGTGCCAGCAGCGTAGGCGCGGGGCTAACCTACGAGCAGTACTTC,CASSVGAGLTYEQYF
TRBJ1-1,TRBV7-2,many,.,TGTGCCAGCAGCTTTACCGGGACGGCGGCTTTCTTT,CASSFTGTAAFF
TRBJ1-2,TRBV19,few,.,TGTGCCAGTGTACTCAGGGACCAGGAACATACCTACACCTTC,CASVLRDQEHTYTF
TRBJ2-5,TRBV20-1,few,.,TGCAGTTCCTACCGATCCGGGACCAGGAGTGGGACCCAGTACTTC,CSSYRSGTRSGTQYF
TRBJ2-5,TRBV6-2/TRBV6-3,.,.,TGTGCCAGCAGTACCCAGGGTGGTGAGACCCAGTACTTC,CASSTQGGETQYF
TRBJ2-1,TRBV29-1,.,TRBD2,TGCAGCGTGGGTAGACTAGCGGGAGTGAAGGATGAGCAGTTCTTC,CSVGRLAGVKDEQFF